The sequence of this T cell receptor (beta chain) was determined in a study of blood T cells in healthy people across ages. Per the germline V gene, CDR1 is SQVTM and CDR2 is ANQGSEA. V was clipped by 2 bases and J by 4 bases, with 9 bases between them. This CDR3 spans 13 amino acids. For the second PCR, which ran for 7 to 11 cycles, a sample-barcoded 5' primer and a J-beta primer mix were used. TCRdb called the 5' RACE reads again in MiXCR, with one record for every CDR3 protein. The table records roughly 800,000 distinct CDR3 sequences, around 36% of them present only once. This clonotype showed up many times.

The clonotype comes from a man younger than 30 in good health. This chain links TRBV29-1 with TRBJ2-1; D may be TRBD1 or TRBD2 (6 bases each). Sample: blood. CDR3 protein: CSVERGDYNEQFF. CDR3 nucleotides: TGCAGCGTTGAAAGGGGGGATTACAATGAGCAGTTCTTC.